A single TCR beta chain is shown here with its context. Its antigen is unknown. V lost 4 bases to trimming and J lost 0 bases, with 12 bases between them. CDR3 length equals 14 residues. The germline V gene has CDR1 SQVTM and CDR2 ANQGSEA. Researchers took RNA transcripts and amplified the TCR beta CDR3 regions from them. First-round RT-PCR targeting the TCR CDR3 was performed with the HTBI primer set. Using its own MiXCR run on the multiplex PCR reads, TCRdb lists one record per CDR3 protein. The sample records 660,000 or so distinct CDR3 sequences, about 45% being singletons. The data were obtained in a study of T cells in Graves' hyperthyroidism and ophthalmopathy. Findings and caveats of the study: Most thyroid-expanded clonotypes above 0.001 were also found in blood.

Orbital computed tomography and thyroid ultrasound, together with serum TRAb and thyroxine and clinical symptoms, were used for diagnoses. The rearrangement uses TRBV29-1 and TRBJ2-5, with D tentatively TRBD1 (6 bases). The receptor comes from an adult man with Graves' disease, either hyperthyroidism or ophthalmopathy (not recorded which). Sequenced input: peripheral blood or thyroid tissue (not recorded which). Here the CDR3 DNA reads TGCAGCGTTGTAGGGGGACCGTACCAAGAGACCCAGTACTTC. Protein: CSVVGGPYQETQYF.